The 9 T cell receptor beta chains below all came from one sample that was sequenced in a study of blood T cell repertoires in COVID-19. TCRdb keeps only in-frame clones here, not all; method: immunoSEQ multiplex PCR. The sample holds 130,000 or so clones, about 86% seen once. The sample comprised peripheral blood. The receptor set was obtained from a woman aged 60-70 years with acute or convalescent COVID-19.

The genes are TRBV2 and TRBJ1-1; weak D call: TRBD1 (6 bases). The CDR3 covers 14 residues. Germline V gene lookup returns CDR1 SNHLY and CDR2 FYNNEI. The ends were cut back, 5 bases at V and 4 bases at J, with 14 bases in the middle. DNA of the CDR3: TGTGCCAGCAGTTTACAGGGCCGGGGCACTGAAGCTTTCTTT. Its translation is CASSLQGRGTEAFF.

The DNA of the CDR3 is TGTGCCAGCCCCCGGTCCCCAAGGGGTGACACTGAAGCTTTCTTT. Its protein product is CASPRSPRGDTEAFF. The gene calls are TRBV6-5 and TRBJ1-1; tentative D call: TRBD1 (5 bases). The germline gives CDR1 MNHEY, CDR2 SVGAGI. The CDR3 has 15 amino acids. The V and J ends lost 8 bases and 3 bases respectively, with 19 bases between them.

The chain has TRBV6-1 and TRBJ2-7, with TRBD1 matching 9 bases. Germline V gene sequence: CDR1 MNHNS, CDR2 SASEGT. The V segment lost 4 bases and the J segment 0 bases; nucleotides outside the gene matches: 16. The length of the CDR3 is 19 residues. CDR3 nucleotides: TGTGCCAGCAGTGCAGTGGCAGGACAGGGGATTGGGGGCTCCTACGAGCAGTACTTC. Its translation is CASSAVAGQGIGGSYEQYF.

A single count supports this clone. The chain joins TRBV3-1 (or the pseudogene TRBV3-2) to TRBJ1-2, with D unresolved. The V and J ends lost 3 bases and 6 bases respectively, with 20 bases between them. Germline values: CDR1 LGHDT, CDR2 YNNKEL (reference sequence). CDR3 length: 16 residues. The CDR3, as DNA: TGTGCCAGCAGCCATGAAGGACTGGCGACTTGGGATGGCTACACCTTC. Amino acids: CASSHEGLATWDGYTF.

The chain has TRBV5-1 and TRBJ2-3; 15 nucleotides agree with TRBD2. The CDR3 loop spans 19 amino acids. The germline V gene has CDR1 SGHRS and CDR2 YFSETQ. With V trimmed by 3 bases and J by 1 base, 9 bases remained unmatched. CDR3 nucleotide sequence: TGCGCCAGCAGCTACTGGACTAGCGGGGGGGCAGCCCGCACAGATACGCAGTATTTT. Translation: CASSYWTSGGAARTDTQYF.

This clone was observed a handful of times. The V and J genes are TRBV19 and TRBJ1-1, with 9 bases matching TRBD1. The CDR3 contains 13 residues. V trimming: 8 bases; J trimming: 6 bases; junction bases outside the gene matches: 7. Per the germline V gene, CDR1 is LNHDA and CDR2 is SQIVND (reference sequence). DNA for the CDR3: TGTGCCAGTTTAAAACAGGGGGCGGCTGAAGCTTTCTTT. As protein: CASLKQGAAEAFF.

This rearrangement joins TRBV11-2 to TRBJ2-7; tentative D call: TRBD1 (6 bases). V was cut by 5 bases and J by 5 bases, with 16 bases left in between. The CDR3 has 14 residues. Germline V gene data show CDR1 as SGHAT and CDR2 as FQNNGV. In DNA form, the CDR3 reads TGTGCCAGCAGCAATCGCCAGGGGTTCGACGAGCAGTACTTC. Protein sequence: CASSNRQGFDEQYF.

The chain uses TRBV19 and TRBJ2-1; weak D call: TRBD1 (5 bases). Trimming took 5 bases from V and 0 from J, leaving 11 bases between them. The germline V gene has CDR1 LNHDA and CDR2 SQIVND (reference sequence). The CDR3 sequence is 15 residues long. The CDR3 reads CASSSGFTSYNEQFF. The CDR3 DNA sequence: TGTGCCAGTAGTTCAGGGTTTACCTCCTACAATGAGCAGTTCTTC.

Of note for this clone: This sequence may be a read error, since a much larger clone differs from it by one base. The chain carries TRBV30 and TRBJ1-1, with D possibly TRBD1 on 6 matching bases. The CDR3 is 12 residues long. Per germline, CDR1 GTSNPN and CDR2 SVGIG (reference sequence). V lost 0 bases and J 4 bases, leaving 6 bases between the germline ends. The CDR3 spells CAWSVGATEAFF. The CDR3 coding sequence is TGTGCCTGGAGTGTGGGGGCCACTGAAGCTTTCTTT.